This T cell receptor beta chain was captured in a study of cytomegalovirus exposure and HLA in healthy donors. Researchers ran the PCR with 60 Vbeta and 13 Jbeta primers. TCRdb's copy holds only in-frame clones and misses some; the assay was immunoSEQ multiplex PCR. Of some 140,000 clones listed, 79% are singletons. On this clone itself: Antigen specificity is unknown.

Germline CDR1 is MNHEY and CDR2 is SMNVEV (reference sequence). This CDR3 spans 14 amino acids. The V gene lost 2 bases and the J gene lost 0 bases, with 5 bases spanning the gap. Findings of the study overall: Compared with the roughly 700-donor mean, an Asian-associated ancestry cluster reportedly had fewer N-insertions, according to a later analysis.

Sequencing input: PBMCs. The chain is built from TRBV27 and TRBJ1-5; D remains ambiguous. This sequence originates from a young man in good health and CMV-seropositive. Here the CDR3 DNA reads TGTGCCAGCAGTTTACAAAATAGCAATCAGCCCCAGCATTTT. Residues: CASSLQNSNQPQHF.